This T cell receptor (beta chain) derives from a study of blood T cell repertoires in COVID-19. Study summary: Collection of acute and convalescent COVID-19 samples took place in the United States, Italy and Spain.

Profiling relied on immunoSEQ multiplex PCR, and the TCRdb table lists in-frame clones only, not all of them. The sample yields 95,000 to 130,000 clones, 90% seen once. Trimming stripped 4 bases from V and 0 bases from J, with 13 bases between. CDR1 and CDR2 (germline): SGDLS, YYNGEE. The CDR3 has 15 residues. The clonotype was recovered from a human donor with active COVID-19. The donor label of this sample is uncertain. Input material: peripheral blood. The gene calls are TRBV9 and TRBJ1-2; D is possibly TRBD1 (6 bases). CDR3: CASSPRTVANYGYTF. DNA for the CDR3: TGTGCCAGCAGCCCACGGACAGTAGCTAACTATGGCTACACCTTC.